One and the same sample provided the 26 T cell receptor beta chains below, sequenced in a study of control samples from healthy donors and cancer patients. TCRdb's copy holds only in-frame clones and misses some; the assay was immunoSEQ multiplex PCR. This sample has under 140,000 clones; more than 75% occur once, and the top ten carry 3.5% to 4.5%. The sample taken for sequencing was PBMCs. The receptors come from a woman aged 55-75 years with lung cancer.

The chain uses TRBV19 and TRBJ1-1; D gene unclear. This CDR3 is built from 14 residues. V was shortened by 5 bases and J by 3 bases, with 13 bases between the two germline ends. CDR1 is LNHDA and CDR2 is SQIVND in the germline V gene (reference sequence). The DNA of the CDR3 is TGTGCCAGTAGTCTTAGGGCAAGATACACTGAAGCTTTCTTT. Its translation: CASSLRARYTEAFF.

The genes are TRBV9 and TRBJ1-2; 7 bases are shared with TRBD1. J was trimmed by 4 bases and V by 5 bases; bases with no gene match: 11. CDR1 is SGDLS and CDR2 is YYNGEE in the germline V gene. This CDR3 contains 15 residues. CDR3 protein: CASSSYDRVAYGYTF. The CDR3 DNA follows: TGTGCCAGCAGTTCCTACGACAGGGTGGCCTATGGCTACACCTTC.

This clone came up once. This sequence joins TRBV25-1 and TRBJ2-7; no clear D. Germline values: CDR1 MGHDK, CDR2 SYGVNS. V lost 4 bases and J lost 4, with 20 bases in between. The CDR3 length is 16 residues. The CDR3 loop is CASSGEESYPFYEQYF. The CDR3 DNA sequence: TGTGCCAGCAGTGGCGAAGAAAGTTACCCCTTTTACGAGCAGTACTTC.

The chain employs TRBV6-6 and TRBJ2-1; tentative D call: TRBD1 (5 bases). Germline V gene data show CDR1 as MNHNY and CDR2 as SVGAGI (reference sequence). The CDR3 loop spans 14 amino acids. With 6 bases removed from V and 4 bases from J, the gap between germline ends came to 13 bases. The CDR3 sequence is CASRDKAIYNEQFF. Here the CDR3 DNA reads TGTGCCAGCAGGGACAAGGCTATTTACAATGAGCAGTTCTTC.

CDR3 amino acids: CASSPDRISYNEQFF. CDR3 sequence (DNA): TGCGCCAGCAGCCCGGACAGGATTTCCTACAATGAGCAGTTCTTC. The V gene is TRBV4-3, the J gene TRBJ2-1; 7 nucleotides align to TRBD1. This CDR3 comprises 15 residues. From germline, CDR1 is LGHNA and CDR2 YSLEER. Unmatched junction bases numbered 4, after V lost 4 bases and J lost 1 base.

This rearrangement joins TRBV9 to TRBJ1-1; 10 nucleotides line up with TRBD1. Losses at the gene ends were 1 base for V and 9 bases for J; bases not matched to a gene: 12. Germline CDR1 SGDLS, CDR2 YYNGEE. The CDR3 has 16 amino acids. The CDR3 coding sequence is TGTGCCAGCAGCGTAATGTCGACAGGGGGCCAATCCCAAGCTTTCTTT. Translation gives CASSVMSTGGQSQAFF.

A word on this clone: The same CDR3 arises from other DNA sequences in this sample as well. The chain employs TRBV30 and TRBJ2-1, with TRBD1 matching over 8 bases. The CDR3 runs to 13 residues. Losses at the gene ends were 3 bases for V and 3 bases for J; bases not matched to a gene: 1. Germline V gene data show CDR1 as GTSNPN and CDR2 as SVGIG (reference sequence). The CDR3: CAWRGQGYNEQFF. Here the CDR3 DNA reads TGTGCCTGGAGAGGACAGGGCTACAATGAGCAGTTCTTC.

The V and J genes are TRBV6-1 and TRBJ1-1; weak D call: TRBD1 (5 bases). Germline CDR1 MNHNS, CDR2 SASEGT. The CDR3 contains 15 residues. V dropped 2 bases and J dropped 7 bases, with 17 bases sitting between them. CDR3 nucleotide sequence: TGTGCCAGCAGTGAACGACCCCGATCAGGGAGTGAAGCTTTCTTT. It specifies CASSERPRSGSEAFF.

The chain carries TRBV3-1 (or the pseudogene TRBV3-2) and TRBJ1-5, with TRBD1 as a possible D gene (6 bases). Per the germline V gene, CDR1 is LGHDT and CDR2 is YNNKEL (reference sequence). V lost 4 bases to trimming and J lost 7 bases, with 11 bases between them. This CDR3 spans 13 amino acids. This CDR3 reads CASSPLGGQPQHF. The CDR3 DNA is TGTGCCAGCAGCCCACTAGGGGGGCAGCCCCAGCATTTT.

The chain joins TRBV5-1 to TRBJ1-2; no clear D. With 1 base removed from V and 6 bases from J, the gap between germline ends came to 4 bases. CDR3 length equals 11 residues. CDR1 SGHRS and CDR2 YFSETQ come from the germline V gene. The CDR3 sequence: CASSLNDGYTF. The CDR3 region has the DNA TGCGCCAGCAGCTTGAACGATGGCTACACCTTC.

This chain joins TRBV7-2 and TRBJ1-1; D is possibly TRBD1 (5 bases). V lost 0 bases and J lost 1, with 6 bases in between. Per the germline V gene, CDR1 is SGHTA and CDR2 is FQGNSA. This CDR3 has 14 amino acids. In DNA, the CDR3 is TGTGCCAGCAGCTTAGCAGGGACGAACACTGAAGCTTTCTTT. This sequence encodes CASSLAGTNTEAFF.

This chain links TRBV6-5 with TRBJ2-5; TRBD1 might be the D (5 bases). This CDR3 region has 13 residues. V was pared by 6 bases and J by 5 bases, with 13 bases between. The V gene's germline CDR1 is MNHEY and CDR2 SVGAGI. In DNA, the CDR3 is TGTGCCAGCAGGAGGCCAGGGATGGAGACCCAGTACTTC. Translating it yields CASRRPGMETQYF.

CDR3 residues: CASSLKGRQFNEKLFF. In DNA, the CDR3 is TGTGCCAGCTCACTGAAAGGGAGACAGTTTAATGAAAAACTGTTTTTT. This sequence joins TRBV18 and TRBJ1-4; perhaps TRBD1 as D (5 bases). CDR1 and CDR2 from the germline V gene are KGHSH and LQKENI. This CDR3 has 16 residues. The V end lost 4 bases, the J end lost 4 bases, and 16 bases lay between the germline ends.

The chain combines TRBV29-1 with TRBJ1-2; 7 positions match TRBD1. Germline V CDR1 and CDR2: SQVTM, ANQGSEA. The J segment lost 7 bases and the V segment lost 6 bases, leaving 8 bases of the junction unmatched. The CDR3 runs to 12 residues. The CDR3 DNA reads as TGCAGCGTGGCGACAGGGACTCCTGGCTACACCTTC. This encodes CSVATGTPGYTF.

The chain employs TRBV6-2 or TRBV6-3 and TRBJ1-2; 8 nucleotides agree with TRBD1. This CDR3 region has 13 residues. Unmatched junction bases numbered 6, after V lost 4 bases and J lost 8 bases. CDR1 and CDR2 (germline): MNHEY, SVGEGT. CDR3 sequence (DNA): TGTGCCAGCAGTTCCCCGACAGGGGAGGGCTACACCTTC. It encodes CASSSPTGEGYTF.

CDR3 sequence reads: CASSPLAFNYGYTF. The CDR3 DNA reads TGTGCCAGTAGTCCCCTGGCCTTTAACTATGGCTACACCTTC. J is TRBJ1-2 and V is TRBV19; D gene unclear. Germline V gene data show CDR1 as LNHDA and CDR2 as SQIVND (reference sequence). The length of the CDR3 is 14 residues. The V end was cut by 5 bases, the J end by 1 base, with 11 bases between.

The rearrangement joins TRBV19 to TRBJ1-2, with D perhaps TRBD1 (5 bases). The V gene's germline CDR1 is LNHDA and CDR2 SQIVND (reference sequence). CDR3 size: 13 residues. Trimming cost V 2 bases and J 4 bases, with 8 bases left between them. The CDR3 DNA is TGTGCCAGTAGTATAATCGACAGCTATGGCTACACCTTC. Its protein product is CASSIIDSYGYTF.

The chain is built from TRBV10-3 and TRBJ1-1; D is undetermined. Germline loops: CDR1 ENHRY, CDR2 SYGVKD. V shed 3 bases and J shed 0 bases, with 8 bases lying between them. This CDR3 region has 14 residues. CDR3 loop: CAISDYSMNTEAFF. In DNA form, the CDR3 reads TGTGCCATCAGTGATTACAGCATGAACACTGAAGCTTTCTTT.

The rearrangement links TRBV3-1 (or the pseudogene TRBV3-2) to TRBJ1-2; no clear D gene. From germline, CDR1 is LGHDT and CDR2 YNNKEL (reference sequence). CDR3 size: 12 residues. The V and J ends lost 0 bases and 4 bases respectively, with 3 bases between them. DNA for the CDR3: TGTGCCAGCAGCCAAGAGGCCTATGGCTACACCTTC. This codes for CASSQEAYGYTF.

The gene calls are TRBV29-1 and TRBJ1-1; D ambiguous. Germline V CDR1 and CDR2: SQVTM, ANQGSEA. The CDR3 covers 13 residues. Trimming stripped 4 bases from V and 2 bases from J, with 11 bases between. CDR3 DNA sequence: TGCAGCGTTGCGAGACAACCCAACACTGAAGCTTTCTTT. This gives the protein CSVARQPNTEAFF.

The CDR3 loop reads CASGPPGWTEAFF. The CDR3 region has the DNA TGTGCTAGTGGCCCCCCGGGGTGGACTGAAGCTTTCTTT. The J gene is TRBJ1-1, the V gene TRBV12-5; D remains ambiguous. Germline V gene data show CDR1 as LGHNT and CDR2 as FRNRAP. V lost 6 bases and J lost 5, with 13 bases in between. The CDR3 spans 13 residues.

The chain's CDR3 is CASSGEGLAGGREFF. DNA for the CDR3: TGTGCCAGCAGTGGGGAGGGACTAGCGGGGGGTAGAGAGTTCTTC. The gene calls are TRBV2 and TRBJ2-1, with 15 bases matching TRBD2. V gave up 4 bases and J gave up 14 bases; unmatched junction bases: 9. This CDR3 contains 15 residues. Germline V lookup: CDR1 SNHLY, CDR2 FYNNEI.

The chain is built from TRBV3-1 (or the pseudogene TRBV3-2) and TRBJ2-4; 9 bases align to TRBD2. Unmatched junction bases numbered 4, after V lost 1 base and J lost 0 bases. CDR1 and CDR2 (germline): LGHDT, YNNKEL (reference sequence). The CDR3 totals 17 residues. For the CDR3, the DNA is TGTGCCAGCAGCCAAGGGGGACTAGCCCTAGCCAAAAACATTCAGTACTTC. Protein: CASSQGGLALAKNIQYF.

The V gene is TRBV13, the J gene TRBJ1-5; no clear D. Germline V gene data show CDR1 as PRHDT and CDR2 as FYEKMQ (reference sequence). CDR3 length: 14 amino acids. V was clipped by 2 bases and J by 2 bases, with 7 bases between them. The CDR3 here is CASSLNGGNQPQHF. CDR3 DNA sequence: TGTGCCAGCAGCTTAAATGGGGGCAATCAGCCCCAGCATTTT.

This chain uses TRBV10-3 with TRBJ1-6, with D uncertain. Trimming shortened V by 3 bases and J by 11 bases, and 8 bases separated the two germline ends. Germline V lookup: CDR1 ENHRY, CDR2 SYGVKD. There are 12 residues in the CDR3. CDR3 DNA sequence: TGTGCCATCAGTGATAATAGGCCACCCCTCCACTTT. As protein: CAISDNRPPLHF.

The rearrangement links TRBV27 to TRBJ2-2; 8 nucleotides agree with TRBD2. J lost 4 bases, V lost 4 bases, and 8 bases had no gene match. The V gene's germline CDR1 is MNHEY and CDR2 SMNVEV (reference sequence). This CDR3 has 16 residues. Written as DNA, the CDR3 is TGTGCCAGCAGTTGGAGTAGCGGGATAGGCACCGGGGAGCTGTTTTTT. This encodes CASSWSSGIGTGELFF.